Here is one TCR beta chain with its context. Its antigen is unknown. This sample was included in a study of cytomegalovirus exposure and HLA in healthy donors. Study-wide findings and caveats: As was reported, the classifier diagnosed cytomegalovirus status with high specificity and sensitivity.

This PCR relied on a set of 60 Vbeta primers and 13 Jbeta primers. This table comes from immunoSEQ multiplex PCR, and its TCRdb copy is limited to in-frame clones, with some not included. The table includes about 240,000 clones, 82% detected once. This TCR came from a woman aged 40 to 49 in good health and CMV-seropositive. The material sequenced was PBMCs.

The CDR3 DNA follows: TGTGCCAGCAGCGTAGCGGTTAGCACAGATACGCAGTATTTT. This translates into CASSVAVSTDTQYF. The rearrangement uses TRBV9 and TRBJ2-3, with unresolved D. Germline V gene sequence: CDR1 SGDLS, CDR2 YYNGEE. The V end was cut by 0 bases, the J end by 0 bases, with 5 bases between. The CDR3 totals 14 residues. The entire variable domain, with the rest obtained from reference TRBV9 and TRBJ2-3, is as follows: DSGVTQTPKHLITATGQRVTLRCSPRSGDLSVYWYQQSLDQGLQFLIQYYNGEERAKGNILERFSAQQFPDLHSELNLSSLELGDSALYFCASSVAVSTDTQYFGPGTRLTVL.